The 25 T cell receptor beta chains listed next were all sequenced from one sample in a study of blood T cell repertoires in COVID-19. Clones were sequenced by immunoSEQ multiplex PCR, and TCRdb holds only the in-frame ones, with some missing. The data contain about 69,000 clones, roughly 80% of them singletons. The sequenced sample was peripheral blood. The receptors originated from a woman of 80 years or more with acute or convalescent COVID-19.

The genes are TRBV10-2 and TRBJ1-2; D may be TRBD1 (5 bases). V was pared by 8 bases and J by 6 bases, with 7 bases between. The length of the CDR3 is 10 residues. Germline V lookup: CDR1 WSHSY, CDR2 SAAADI. The CDR3 here is CASRGDGYTF. In DNA form, the CDR3 reads TGCGCCAGCCGGGGGGATGGCTACACCTTC.

The chain combines TRBV5-6 with TRBJ2-5; 8 bases agree with TRBD2. The trim removed 3 bases at V and 0 bases at J, leaving 13 bases unmatched. The germline gives CDR1 SGHDT, CDR2 YYEEEE. The CDR3 loop spans 18 amino acids. The chain's CDR3 is CASSSLGGAGGHQETQYF. The CDR3 bases are TGTGCCAGCAGCTCCCTGGGGGGGGCGGGGGGACACCAAGAGACCCAGTACTTC.

The gene calls are TRBV21-1 and TRBJ1-4. TRBV21-1 is annotated as a pseudogene. The CDR3 sequence is 15 residues long. The CDR3 loop reads CASSKSRGFGEKLFF. DNA for the CDR3: TGTGCCAGCAGCAAAAGTAGAGGTTTTGGGGAAAAACTGTTTTTT.

This chain connects TRBV7-2 to TRBJ2-3, with 7 bases matching TRBD2. This CDR3 is 14 amino acids long. The ends lost 6 bases at V and 0 bases at J; junction bases unmatched: 3. CDR1 and CDR2 (germline): SGHTA, FQGNSA. CDR3 bases: TGTGCCAGCAGTCGCGGGGGAAGCACAGATACGCAGTATTTT. Residues: CASSRGGSTDTQYF.

The rearrangement joins TRBV19 to TRBJ1-2; D may be TRBD1 (5 bases). Trimming pared 9 bases from V and 7 bases from J, leaving 15 bases between. The CDR3 consists of 12 residues. Germline V gene sequence: CDR1 LNHDA, CDR2 SQIVND (reference sequence). The CDR3 region is CASRGASGGYTF. CDR3 bases: TGTGCCAGCCGCGGGGCCTCCGGTGGCTACACCTTC.

The count of this clone is one. V is TRBV7-2 and J is TRBJ1-2; D gene ambiguous. CDR3 size: 14 residues. V was pared by 2 bases and J by 4 bases, with 11 bases between. Germline V gene data show CDR1 as SGHTA and CDR2 as FQGNSA. The CDR3 DNA is TGTGCCAGCAGCTTAACCGTCGGGTCCTATGGCTACACCTTC. It codes for CASSLTVGSYGYTF.

This clone was seen a handful of times. This chain connects TRBV5-1 to TRBJ1-1; 8 bases match TRBD1. Germline trimming cut 1 base from V and 5 bases from J; bases unmatched to any gene: 4. Germline-derived CDR1 and CDR2 are SGHRS and YFSETQ. The CDR3 runs 14 residues. CDR3 sequence (DNA): TGCGCCAGCAGCTTGATGACAGGGGAAACTGAAGCTTTCTTT. The encoded protein is CASSLMTGETEAFF.

This clone was recorded once. This chain joins TRBV5-6 and TRBJ2-1, with 7 bases fitting TRBD2. The CDR3 totals 13 residues. Trimming cost V 5 bases and J 8 bases; bases outside gene matches: 7. Germline V gene sequence: CDR1 SGHDT, CDR2 YYEEEE. The CDR3 DNA reads TGTGCCAGCAGATCCGAGCGGGGCTATGAGCAGTTCTTC. Encoded protein: CASRSERGYEQFF.

This chain's CDR3 is CASSEQLGLFF. In nucleotides, the CDR3 is TGTGCCAGCAGTGAACAGCTAGGACTGTTTTTT. V is TRBV6-1 and J is TRBJ1-4, with D uncertain. The CDR3 runs to 11 residues. CDR1 MNHNS and CDR2 SASEGT come from the germline V gene. The V end was cut by 2 bases, the J end by 13 bases, with 8 bases between.

The V gene is TRBV5-4, the J gene TRBJ2-5; D possibly corresponds to TRBD2 (6 bases). V lost 2 bases and J lost 0, with 8 bases in between. Germline V CDR1 and CDR2: SGHNT, YYREEE (reference sequence). This CDR3 has 14 amino acids. CDR3 nucleotide sequence: TGTGCCAGCAGCTTCGGGAGACACCAAGAGACCCAGTACTTC. Its translation is CASSFGRHQETQYF.

V gene TRBV29-1 combines with J gene TRBJ1-2; 7 positions match TRBD1. The CDR3 is 14 residues long. V was clipped by 2 bases and J by 2 bases; unmatched bases: 5. CDR1 is SQVTM and CDR2 is ANQGSEA in the germline V gene. CDR3: CSVESRQGNYGYTF. The CDR3 DNA reads as TGCAGCGTTGAATCGCGACAGGGCAACTATGGCTACACCTTC.

The V gene is TRBV9, the J gene TRBJ1-3; 7 bases agree with TRBD1. The CDR3 covers 17 residues. Germline V gene sequence: CDR1 SGDLS, CDR2 YYNGEE. With V trimmed by 4 bases and J by 0 bases, 10 bases remained unmatched. The CDR3 DNA is TGTGCCAGCAGCCGGACAGGTGGGGGAGGCTCTGGAAACACCATATATTTT. Amino acid sequence: CASSRTGGGGSGNTIYF.

CDR3 amino acids: CAWSLDTPNQPQHF. CDR3 nucleotide sequence: TGTGCCTGGAGCCTGGACACCCCAAATCAGCCCCAGCATTTT. J is TRBJ1-5 and V is TRBV30; TRBD1 is a possible D gene (5 bases). In germline, CDR1 is GTSNPN, CDR2 SVGIG (reference sequence). Trimming shortened V by 3 bases and J by 4 bases, and 13 bases separated the two germline ends. There are 14 residues in the CDR3.

This clone was seen a single time. This chain joins TRBV6-5 and TRBJ2-7, with D unclear. The CDR3 sequence is 13 residues long. V was pared by 2 bases and J by 0 bases, with 5 bases between. Looked up from germline, CDR1 is MNHEY and CDR2 is SVGAGI. The CDR3, as DNA: TGTGCCAGCAGTTACAAGAGCTCCTACGAGCAGTACTTC. It yields the protein CASSYKSSYEQYF.

The chain uses TRBV7-9 and TRBJ1-2; 9 bases match TRBD1. V was clipped by 8 bases and J by 2 bases; unmatched bases: 6. The CDR3 has 14 residues. From germline, CDR1 is SEHNR and CDR2 FQNEAQ (reference sequence). The CDR3 spells CASPGQGLNYGYTF. DNA for the CDR3: TGTGCCAGCCCAGGACAGGGGCTAAACTATGGCTACACCTTC.

This chain joins TRBV29-1 and TRBJ1-1; 7 nucleotides line up with TRBD1. Germline values: CDR1 SQVTM, CDR2 ANQGSEA. V shed 7 bases and J 1 base; nucleotides not matched to a gene: 6. This CDR3 comprises 13 residues. Here the CDR3 reads CSAYRGANTEAFF. For the CDR3, the DNA is TGCAGCGCTTACAGGGGAGCGAACACTGAAGCTTTCTTT.

V and J are TRBV7-8 and TRBJ1-3; D remains unclear. Per the germline V gene, CDR1 is SGHVS and CDR2 is FQNEAQ. The CDR3 covers 12 residues. V was pared by 4 bases and J by 4 bases, with 5 bases between. CDR3 nucleotides: TGTGCCAGCAGCTACTCAGGAAACACCATATATTTT. Protein sequence: CASSYSGNTIYF. The variable domain in full, completed from reference TRBV7-8 and TRBJ1-3, reads GAGVSQSPRYKVAKRGQDVALRCDPISGHVSLFWYQQALGQGPEFLTYFQNEAQLDKSGLPSDRFFAERPEGSVSTLKIQRTQQEDSAVYLCASSYSGNTIYFGEGSWLTVV.

This clone was picked up a small number of times. The chain couples TRBV5-4 to TRBJ2-7; 10 positions match TRBD2. The CDR3 sequence is 14 residues long. In germline, CDR1 is SGHNT, CDR2 YYREEE (reference sequence). The junction had 5 bases not matched to a gene; V was cut back by 2 bases and J by 6 bases. The CDR3 region is CASSLAGGNAEQYF. The CDR3 nucleotides are TGTGCCAGCAGCTTAGCGGGGGGGAATGCCGAGCAGTACTTC.

The V call is TRBV29-1, the J call TRBJ2-3; 8 bases fit TRBD1. The CDR3 runs 13 residues. Trimming at V came to 2 bases and at J to 5 bases, leaving 3 bases not matched to a gene. Germline CDR1 and CDR2: SQVTM and ANQGSEA. CDR3 sequence (DNA): TGCAGCGTTGAACGACAGGGGCAAGATACGCAGTATTTT. Translated: CSVERQGQDTQYF.

The chain couples TRBV19 to TRBJ2-2; 9 positions agree with TRBD1. The trim removed 7 bases at V and 8 bases at J, leaving 14 bases unmatched. The germline gives CDR1 LNHDA, CDR2 SQIVND (reference sequence). This CDR3 has 16 residues. CDR3 nucleotides: TGTGCCAGTATCCTACACAGGGGGCAGGATTTAGGGGAGCTGTTTTTT. Translating it yields CASILHRGQDLGELFF.

The V and J genes are TRBV5-4 and TRBJ1-4, with 7 bases aligning to TRBD1. This CDR3 comprises 14 residues. Germline CDR1 and CDR2: SGHNT and YYREEE (reference sequence). Trimming removed 0 bases from V and 6 bases from J; junction bases left unmatched: 2. This CDR3 is CASSLARGDEKLFF. CDR3 nucleotide sequence: TGTGCCAGCAGCTTGGCCAGGGGGGATGAAAAACTGTTTTTT.

This rearrangement joins TRBV5-1 to TRBJ2-7, with a possible D match to TRBD1 (6 bases). The V and J ends lost 6 bases and 0 bases respectively, with 13 bases between them. Germline lookup yields CDR1 SGHRS and CDR2 YFSETQ. CDR3 size: 14 residues. This chain's CDR3 is CASNSVDSSYEQYF. The CDR3 DNA follows: TGCGCCAGCAACTCGGTGGACAGCTCCTACGAGCAGTACTTC.

This clone was found a few times. V gene TRBV19 combines with J gene TRBJ1-2; D call uncertain. V was trimmed by 3 bases and J by 4 bases, leaving 15 bases between them. The germline gives CDR1 LNHDA, CDR2 SQIVND (reference sequence). CDR3 length: 15 amino acids. CDR3 DNA: TGTGCCAGTAGTATGATCCCCGGTGGTGCCTATGGCTACACCTTC. It translates to CASSMIPGGAYGYTF.

This chain connects TRBV5-5 to TRBJ1-1; a weak D match, TRBD1 (5 bases). Germline V gene data show CDR1 as SGHKS and CDR2 as YYEKEE (reference sequence). This CDR3 is 14 amino acids long. The V and J ends lost 2 bases and 3 bases respectively, with 11 bases between them. The CDR3 protein is CASSFLPGDTEAFF. The CDR3, as DNA: TGTGCCAGCAGCTTTCTCCCGGGGGACACTGAAGCTTTCTTT.

This clone was counted a few times. The genes are TRBV2 and TRBJ1-6; TRBD1 agrees at 7 bases. The CDR3 totals 17 residues. V shed 0 bases and J 6 bases; nucleotides not matched to a gene: 8. Germline V lookup: CDR1 SNHLY, CDR2 FYNNEI. The chain's CDR3 is CASSEARRGRSNSPLHF. In DNA form, the CDR3 reads TGTGCCAGCAGTGAAGCGCGGAGGGGGCGGAGTAATTCACCCCTCCACTTT.